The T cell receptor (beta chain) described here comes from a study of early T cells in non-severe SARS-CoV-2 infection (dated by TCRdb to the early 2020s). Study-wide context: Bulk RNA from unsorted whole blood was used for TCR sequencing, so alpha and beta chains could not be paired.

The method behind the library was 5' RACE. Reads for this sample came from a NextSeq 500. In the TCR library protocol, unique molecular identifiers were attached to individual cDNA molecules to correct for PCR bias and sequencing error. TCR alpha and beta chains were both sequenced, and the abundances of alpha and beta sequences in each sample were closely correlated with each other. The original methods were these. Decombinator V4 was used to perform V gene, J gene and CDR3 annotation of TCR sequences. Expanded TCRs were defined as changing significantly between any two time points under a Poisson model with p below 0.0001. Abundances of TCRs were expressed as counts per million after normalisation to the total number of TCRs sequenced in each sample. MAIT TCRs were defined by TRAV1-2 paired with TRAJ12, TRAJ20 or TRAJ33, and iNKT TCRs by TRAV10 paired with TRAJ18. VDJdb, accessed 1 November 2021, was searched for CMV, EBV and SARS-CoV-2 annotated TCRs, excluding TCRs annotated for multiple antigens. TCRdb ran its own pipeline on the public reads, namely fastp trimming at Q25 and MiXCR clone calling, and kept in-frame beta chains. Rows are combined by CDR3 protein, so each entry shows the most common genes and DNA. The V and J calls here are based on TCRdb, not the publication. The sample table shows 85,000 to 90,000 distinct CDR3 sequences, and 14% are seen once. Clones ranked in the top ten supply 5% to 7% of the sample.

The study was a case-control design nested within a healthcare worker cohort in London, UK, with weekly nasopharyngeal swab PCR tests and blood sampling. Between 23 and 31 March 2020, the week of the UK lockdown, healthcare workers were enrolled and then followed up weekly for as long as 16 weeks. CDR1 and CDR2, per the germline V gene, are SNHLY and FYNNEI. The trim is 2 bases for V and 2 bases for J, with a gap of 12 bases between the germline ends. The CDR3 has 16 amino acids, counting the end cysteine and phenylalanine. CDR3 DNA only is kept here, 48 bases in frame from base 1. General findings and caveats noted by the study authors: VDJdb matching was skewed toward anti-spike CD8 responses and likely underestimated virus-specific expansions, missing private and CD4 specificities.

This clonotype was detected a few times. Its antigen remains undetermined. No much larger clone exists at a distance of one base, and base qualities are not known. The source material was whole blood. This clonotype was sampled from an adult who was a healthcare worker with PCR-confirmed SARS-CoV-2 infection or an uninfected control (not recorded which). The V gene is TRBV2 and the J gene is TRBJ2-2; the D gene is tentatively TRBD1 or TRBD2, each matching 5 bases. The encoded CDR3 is CASSERPGANTGELFF. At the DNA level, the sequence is TGTGCCAGCAGTGAAAGGCCCGGGGCAAACACCGGGGAGCTGTTTTTT.